This T cell receptor (beta chain) is from a study of shared T cell receptors in the human thymus. This clone was recorded once. J was trimmed by 7 bases and V by 3 bases; bases with no gene match: 4. The CDR3 is made up of 15 amino acids. Per the germline V gene, CDR1 is SNHLY and CDR2 is FYNNEI. The method was immunoSEQ multiplex PCR; TCRdb's version includes in-frame clones alone and lacks a portion of them. The profile covers 550,000 to 800,000 clones, with approximately 83% appearing a single time and around 0.0094% taken by the ten largest. These data are also associated with another study on human thymus T cells. That source adds: Thymic samples were excised during corrective heart operations. It looked as if thymic and blood repertoires used V and J genes in a biased way. Reports from related research described highly overlapping thymic repertoires among unrelated individuals.

The rearrangement links TRBV2 to TRBJ1-6; 9 positions agree with TRBD1. Material: thymocytes. This clonotype originated in a girl under three years old with a congenital heart defect. DNA for the CDR3: TGTGCCAGCAGTGACGCAGGGACAGGGAATTCACCCCTCCACTTT. It yields the protein CASSDAGTGNSPLHF. The whole variable domain, remainder taken from reference TRBV2 and TRBJ1-6, is EPEVTQTPSHQVTQMGQEVILRCVPISNHLYFYWYRQILGQKVEFLVSFYNNEISEKSEIFDDQFSVERPDGSNFTLKIRSTKLEDSAMYFCASSDAGTGNSPLHFGNGTRLTVT.